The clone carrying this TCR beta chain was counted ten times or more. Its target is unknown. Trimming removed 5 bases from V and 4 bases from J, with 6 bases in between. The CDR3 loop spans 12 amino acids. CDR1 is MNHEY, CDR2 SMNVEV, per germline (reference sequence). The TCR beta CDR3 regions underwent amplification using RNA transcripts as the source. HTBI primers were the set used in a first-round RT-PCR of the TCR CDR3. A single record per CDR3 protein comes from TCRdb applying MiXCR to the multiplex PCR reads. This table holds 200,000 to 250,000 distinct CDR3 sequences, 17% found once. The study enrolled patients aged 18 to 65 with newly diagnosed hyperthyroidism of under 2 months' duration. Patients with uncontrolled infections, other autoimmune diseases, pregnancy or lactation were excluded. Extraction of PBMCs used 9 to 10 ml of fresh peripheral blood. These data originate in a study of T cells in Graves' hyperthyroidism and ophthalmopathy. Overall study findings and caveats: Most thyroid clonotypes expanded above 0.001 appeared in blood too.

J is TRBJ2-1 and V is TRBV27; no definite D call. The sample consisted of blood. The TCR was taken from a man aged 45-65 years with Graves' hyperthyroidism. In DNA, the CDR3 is TGTGCCAGCAGTCCTAATTACAATGAGCAGTTCTTC. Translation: CASSPNYNEQFF.